Each of the 29 T cell receptor beta chains below was sequenced from the same sample in a study of T cell repertoires in cytomegalovirus infection (dated by TCRdb to 2018 to 2020). This sample was sequenced with an Illumina HiSeq 1500. TCRdb handled the public reads itself, with Q25 trimming in fastp and clone calling in MiXCR, and kept productive beta chains. CDR3 protein duplicates are merged, each entry listing the most common genes and DNA. The sample table contains under 850,000 distinct CDR3 sequences; only one count was recorded for 35% to 45% of them. 2.8% of the sample lies in the top ten. Sequences were obtained from PBMCs. Receptors were obtained from a human donor in good health (CMV status not recorded). Some clones in this sample may be carry-over from other donors' samples.

This clonotype came up a few times. V is TRBV28 and J is TRBJ1-5; unclear D gene. Trimming took 6 bases from V and 1 from J, leaving 13 bases between them. Germline V gene sequence: CDR1 MDHEN, CDR2 SYDVKM. This CDR3 contains 15 residues. CDR3 loop: CASSLPHRSNQPQHF. The CDR3 bases are TGTGCCAGCAGCCTCCCCCATAGGAGCAATCAGCCCCAGCATTTT.

The rearrangement uses TRBV5-6 and TRBJ2-6, with D perhaps matching TRBD2 (6 bases). Germline assignment: CDR1 SGHDT and CDR2 YYEEEE. The CDR3 runs 15 residues. The ends were cut back, 3 bases at V and 2 bases at J, with 9 bases in the middle. CDR3 in DNA: TGTGCCAGCAGCTGGAGGGACGCTGGGGCCAACGTCCTGACTTTC. This encodes CASSWRDAGANVLTF.

This clonotype was counted only a few times. The chain uses TRBV6-1 and TRBJ1-4; D perhaps matches TRBD1 (6 bases). The CDR3 has 15 amino acids. V was shortened by 6 bases and J by 5 bases, with 16 bases between the two germline ends. CDR1 and CDR2 from the germline V gene are MNHNS and SASEGT. The CDR3 here is CASRMTGRGNEKLFF. In DNA, the CDR3 is TGTGCCAGCAGAATGACAGGTCGGGGGAATGAAAAACTGTTTTTT.

As for this clonotype: Since the CDR3 does not end with the conserved phenylalanine or tryptophan, this likely comes from a read error. The V gene is TRBV7-8, the J gene TRBJ2-7, with D hard to call. The CDR3 contains 16 residues. Germline V CDR1 and CDR2: SGHVS, FQNEAQ. Trimming stripped 0 bases from V and 2 bases from J, with 14 bases between. This chain's CDR3 is CASSLALDYDAYEQYL. The CDR3 DNA sequence: TGTGCCAGCAGCTTAGCGTTGGATTACGATGCCTACGAGCAGTACTTA.

This clonotype was detected only a few times. This chain connects TRBV7-2 to TRBJ1-2, with 9 bases identical to TRBD1. The V gene end was trimmed by 5 bases and the J gene end by 5 bases; junction bases not matched to a gene: 6. This CDR3 spans 14 amino acids. The germline V gene encodes CDR1 SGHTA and CDR2 FQGNSA. CDR3 protein: CASSQGDREYGYTF. The CDR3 DNA reads TGTGCCAGCAGCCAAGGGGACAGGGAGTATGGCTACACCTTC.

J is TRBJ2-5 and V is TRBV6-5; D might be TRBD1 or TRBD2, each matching 5 bases. Trimming pared 3 bases from V and 7 bases from J, leaving 15 bases between. This CDR3 has 14 residues. The germline CDR1 and CDR2 sequences are MNHEY and SVGAGI. CDR3 protein: CASSYGTGRGTQYF. CDR3 sequence (DNA): TGTGCCAGCAGTTATGGGACGGGAAGAGGGACCCAGTACTTC.

Only a few counts were recorded for this clonotype. J is TRBJ1-5 and V is TRBV24-1; D is ambiguous. The V gene's germline CDR1 is KGHDR and CDR2 SFDVKD. CDR3 length equals 14 residues. Trimming pared 3 bases from V and 0 bases from J, leaving 5 bases between. The CDR3 DNA reads TGTGCCACCAGTGATAAATATAGCAATCAGCCCCAGCATTTT. It yields the protein CATSDKYSNQPQHF.

This clonotype was seen a few times. The rearrangement uses TRBV19 and TRBJ1-5, with D hard to call. The germline V gene has CDR1 LNHDA and CDR2 SQIVND (reference sequence). This CDR3 is 14 amino acids long. V lost 11 bases and J lost 0, with 14 bases in between. Here the CDR3 reads CASYSSGSNQPQHF. Here the CDR3 DNA reads TGTGCCTCCTACTCCAGCGGTAGCAATCAGCCCCAGCATTTT.

Concerning this clonotype: This likely comes from a read error, as the CDR3 has no conserved phenylalanine or tryptophan at its end. V is TRBV15 and J is TRBJ2-1, with 9 positions matching TRBD1. Germline CDR1 and CDR2: LNHNV and YYDKDF (reference sequence). J lost 7 bases, V lost 1 base, and 5 bases had no gene match. The CDR3 has 15 amino acids. The CDR3 is CATSRGGQGSNEQFL. The CDR3 nucleotides read TGTGCCACCAGCAGAGGGGGACAGGGATCAAATGAGCAGTTCTTA.

This clonotype was picked up a small number of times. The gene calls are TRBV10-3 and TRBJ1-2; D ambiguous. The CDR3 is made up of 13 amino acids. V lost 2 bases and J 4 bases, leaving 8 bases between the germline ends. The V gene's germline CDR1 is ENHRY and CDR2 SYGVKD. CDR3 sequence: CAISEGGFYGYTF. In nucleotides, the CDR3 is TGTGCCATCAGTGAGGGCGGCTTCTATGGCTACACCTTC.

This clonotype appeared a few times. The chain couples TRBV2 to TRBJ2-2; 9 positions match TRBD2. The V and J ends lost 4 bases and 6 bases, in that order; junction bases with no gene match: 6. CDR1 and CDR2 (germline): SNHLY, FYNNEI. The CDR3 has 15 residues. CDR3 DNA: TGTGCCAGCAGTGGTCTAGCGGGATCGGCCGGGGAGCTGTTTTTT. Translation gives CASSGLAGSAGELFF.

This clonotype was counted a few times. The V call is TRBV19, the J call TRBJ1-5; D might be TRBD1 (6 bases). This CDR3 has 14 residues. Between the trimmed V and J ends, which lost 7 bases and 5 bases, there was a span of 15 bases. CDR1 LNHDA and CDR2 SQIVND come from the germline V gene (reference sequence). The CDR3 sequence: CASKKGQNYQPQHF. In nucleotides, the CDR3 is TGTGCCAGTAAAAAAGGACAGAATTATCAGCCCCAGCATTTT.

This clonotype appeared many times. The chain combines TRBV7-8 with TRBJ2-1; D is perhaps TRBD1 or TRBD2 (7 bases each). V lost 3 bases to trimming and J lost 7 bases, with 13 bases between them. This CDR3 comprises 14 residues. From germline, CDR1 is SGHVS and CDR2 FQNEAQ. The CDR3 DNA reads TGTGCCAGCAGCTTTATCAGGGGGGGGAATGAGCAGTTCTTC. Its protein is CASSFIRGGNEQFF.

This clonotype was detected a few times. This chain uses TRBV7-9 with TRBJ2-3; D gene uncertain. The CDR3 spans 13 residues. Per the germline V gene, CDR1 is SEHNR and CDR2 is FQNEAQ (reference sequence). Trimming pared 4 bases from V and 2 bases from J, leaving 7 bases between. The CDR3 sequence is CASSSRNTDTQYF. The CDR3 DNA reads as TGTGCCAGCAGCTCCCGGAACACAGATACGCAGTATTTT.

This clonotype has just a few counts. The J gene is TRBJ2-7, the V gene TRBV4-2; D possibly matches TRBD1 or TRBD2 (6 bases each). Trimming removed 1 base at V and 4 bases at J, with 11 bases between. CDR3 length equals 14 residues. Germline V gene sequence: CDR1 LGHNA, CDR2 YNFKEQ. DNA for the CDR3: TGTGCCAGCAGCCAAGGGGGGGCTAGGTACGAGCAGTACTTC. It specifies CASSQGGARYEQYF.

V usage is TRBV19 and J usage is TRBJ2-1; 13 bases line up with TRBD2. Germline trimming cut 4 bases from V and 5 bases from J; bases unmatched to any gene: 5. The germline gives CDR1 LNHDA, CDR2 SQIVND (reference sequence). The CDR3 loop spans 16 amino acids. DNA of the CDR3: TGTGCCAGTAGTAAGAGGACTAGCGGGGGAAACAATGAGCAGTTCTTC. Translated: CASSKRTSGGNNEQFF.

This clonotype showed up just a few times. The rearrangement joins TRBV20-1 to TRBJ2-1; possible D gene TRBD1, 5 bases. Germline CDR1 and CDR2: DFQATT and SNEGSKA (reference sequence). Deletions cut 0 bases from V and 5 bases from J, with 14 bases between. The CDR3 sequence is 15 residues long. The CDR3 reads CSARDGARKNNEQFF. CDR3 in DNA: TGCAGTGCTAGAGATGGGGCGAGAAAAAACAATGAGCAGTTCTTC.

This clonotype has more than one count but fewer than ten. The chain joins TRBV2 to TRBJ2-6; D is ambiguous. CDR1 and CDR2 from the germline V gene are SNHLY and FYNNEI. The CDR3 spans 13 residues. V lost 8 bases, J lost 2 bases, and 7 bases lay in between. The CDR3 spells CASDDPGANVLTF. Here the CDR3 DNA reads TGTGCCAGCGACGACCCTGGGGCCAACGTCCTGACTTTC.

The chain recombines TRBV28 with TRBJ1-1; tentatively, D is TRBD1 (6 bases). Trimming took off 5 bases at V and 5 bases at J, with 12 bases between the two ends. Germline values: CDR1 MDHEN, CDR2 SYDVKM. This CDR3 is built from 13 residues. The DNA for the CDR3 is TGTGCCAGCAGTGTCACAGGGCGGACTGAAGCTTTCTTT. Protein product: CASSVTGRTEAFF.

This clonotype was recorded at least ten times. The gene calls are TRBV7-6 and TRBJ2-7, with 11 bases lining up with TRBD2. CDR1 and CDR2 (germline): SGHVS, FNYEAQ. Trimming took 5 bases from V and 3 from J; bases not matched to a gene: 9. CDR3 length: 16 amino acids. CDR3: CASSATSGVRLYEQYF. CDR3 nucleotide sequence: TGTGCCAGCAGCGCGACTAGCGGGGTGCGGCTCTACGAGCAGTACTTC.

Concerning this clonotype: One end of the junction is discordant with germline, which a read error may explain. This chain links TRBV11-2 with TRBJ2-1; D is possibly TRBD1 or TRBD2 (5 bases each). Germline CDR1 is SGHAT and CDR2 is FQNNGV. CDR3 length: 13 residues. CDR3 region: CASSPPGHNGQFF. CDR3 nucleotide sequence: TGTGCCAGCAGCCCGCCGGGGCACAATGGGCAGTTCTTC.

The V gene is TRBV20-1, the J gene TRBJ2-7; 10 bases map to TRBD2. V lost 2 bases and J lost 2; bases outside the gene matches: 6. CDR3 length: 15 amino acids. The germline V gene encodes CDR1 DFQATT and CDR2 SNEGSKA (reference sequence). The CDR3 is CSARTGSGRAYEQYF. CDR3 sequence (DNA): TGCAGTGCTAGAACGGGCAGCGGGAGGGCCTACGAGCAGTACTTC.

This clonotype was recorded many times. CDR3 DNA sequence: TGTGCCAGCAGTTACTCGAAAATCAGGGAAGTAGGAGAGCAGTTCTTC. This encodes CASSYSKIREVGEQFF. This chain joins TRBV6-5 and TRBJ2-1; D may be TRBD1 (5 bases). The length of the CDR3 is 16 residues. Per the germline V gene, CDR1 is MNHEY and CDR2 is SVGAGI. V shed 0 bases and J shed 10 bases, with 19 bases lying between them.

This clonotype appeared a few times. The genes are TRBV19 and TRBJ1-1; 7 nucleotides align to TRBD1. The junction had 5 bases not matched to a gene; V was cut back by 1 base and J by 3 bases. Germline V gene data show CDR1 as LNHDA and CDR2 as SQIVND (reference sequence). The CDR3 is 15 amino acids. CDR3 sequence reads: CASSIGETGYTEAFF. CDR3 bases: TGTGCCAGTAGTATAGGGGAGACAGGGTACACTGAAGCTTTCTTT.

The V and J genes are TRBV27 and TRBJ1-6; TRBD1 is a possible D gene (6 bases). The V gene lost 7 bases and the J gene lost 0 bases, with 13 bases spanning the gap. CDR3 length: 16 amino acids. CDR1 MNHEY and CDR2 SMNVEV come from the germline V gene (reference sequence). The CDR3 sequence: CASKDSQSSYNSPLHF. In DNA, the CDR3 is TGTGCCAGCAAGGACAGCCAGAGCTCCTATAATTCACCCCTCCACTTT.

This clonotype was seen more than once but under ten times. V gene TRBV5-6 combines with J gene TRBJ1-1; D remains ambiguous. Deletions cut 0 bases from V and 8 bases from J, with 14 bases between. The CDR3 runs to 14 residues. CDR1 is SGHDT and CDR2 is YYEEEE in the germline V gene. CDR3 protein: CASSLVDESGEAFF. CDR3 DNA sequence: TGTGCCAGCAGCTTGGTCGACGAGTCGGGGGAAGCTTTCTTT.

This clonotype appeared a few times. The chain is built from TRBV20-1 and TRBJ1-2; 7 bases match TRBD1. V was pared by 5 bases and J by 3 bases, with 6 bases of the junction left unmatched. This CDR3 contains 13 residues. CDR1 is DFQATT, CDR2 SNEGSKA, per germline (reference sequence). The CDR3 loop reads CSALTGQDYGYTF. CDR3 nucleotide sequence: TGCAGTGCTCTGACAGGGCAGGACTATGGCTACACCTTC.

DNA for the CDR3: TGCGCCAGCAGCCAAGTGCTGGGGGTGGGAGAGCAGTACTTC. Protein: CASSQVLGVGEQYF. This chain connects TRBV4-1 to TRBJ2-7, with D perhaps given as TRBD1 or TRBD2 (5 bases each). Trimming removed 1 base from V and 7 bases from J, with 14 bases in between. The germline V gene has CDR1 MGHRA and CDR2 YSYEKL. The CDR3 extends over 14 amino acids.

J is TRBJ1-3 and V is TRBV3-1; maybe TRBD1 (6 bases). Germline loops: CDR1 LGHDT, CDR2 YNNKEL (reference sequence). Trimming stripped 2 bases from V and 8 bases from J, with 16 bases between. The CDR3 runs 15 residues. This chain's CDR3 is CASSQHQGRGDTIYF. Here the CDR3 DNA reads TGTGCCAGCAGCCAACACCAGGGGAGAGGGGACACCATATATTTT.